This T cell receptor beta chain was sequenced during a study of long-term antiretroviral therapy in people with HIV. The assay used was immunoSEQ (version v3.0), run at survey level. Profiling relied on immunoSEQ multiplex PCR, and the TCRdb table lists in-frame clones only, not all of them. The table records about 24,000 clones, less than 90% of them present only once. The CDR3 loop spans 15 amino acids. Germline-derived CDR1 and CDR2 are MNHEY and SMNVEV (reference sequence). Trimming took 0 bases from V and 3 from J, leaving 11 bases between them. Source: unsorted PBMCs, taken 0.4 years after starting antiretroviral therapy. The chain has TRBV27 and TRBJ1-1, with D possibly TRBD1 on 6 matching bases. This clonotype originated in a man aged 50 to 60 with HIV. In DNA form, the CDR3 reads TGTGCCAGCAGTTTATCAGGGGGGGGGTACACTGAAGCTTTCTTT. Translating gives CASSLSGGGYTEAFF.